Presented here are 10 T cell receptor beta chains from one specimen sequenced in a study of control samples from healthy donors and cancer patients. TCRdb's copy holds only in-frame clones and misses some; the assay was immunoSEQ multiplex PCR. The data hold about 190,000 clones, with 91% observed a single time. Sequencing was performed on blood. The receptor source for this set is a man aged 25-45 years in good health.

This clone occurred a few times. The gene calls are TRBV7-8 and TRBJ2-1; D not resolved. Germline-derived CDR1 and CDR2 are SGHVS and FQNEAQ. The V end was cut by 5 bases, the J end by 5 bases, with 13 bases between. CDR3 length equals 14 residues. The CDR3 loop is CASSVRMNDNEQFF. In DNA form, the CDR3 reads TGTGCCAGCAGCGTTAGAATGAACGACAATGAGCAGTTCTTC.

The chain is built from TRBV5-1 and TRBJ2-7, with TRBD1 identical over 8 bases. Germline values: CDR1 SGHRS, CDR2 YFSETQ. The CDR3 totals 14 residues. Trimming cost V 4 bases and J 4 bases; bases outside gene matches: 7. CDR3 bases: TGCGCCAGCAGCCTACAGGGGGTGGATTACGAGCAGTACTTC. Translating it yields CASSLQGVDYEQYF.

The chain couples TRBV19 to TRBJ1-5; 10 bases agree with TRBD1. Unmatched junction bases numbered 4, after V lost 8 bases and J lost 3 bases. The CDR3 covers 14 residues. Germline V gene lookup returns CDR1 LNHDA and CDR2 SQIVND (reference sequence). The CDR3 DNA is TGTGCCAGTGCCGGGACAGGGGTCAATCAGCCCCAGCATTTT. This sequence encodes CASAGTGVNQPQHF.

The chain employs TRBV10-1 and TRBJ2-7; D unresolved. The V end lost 2 bases, the J end lost 0 bases, and 5 bases lay between the germline ends. Germline loops: CDR1 WNHNN, CDR2 SYGVQD (reference sequence). This CDR3 spans 13 amino acids. The CDR3 spells CASSEAYSYEQYF. CDR3 coding DNA: TGCGCCAGCAGTGAGGCCTACTCCTACGAGCAGTACTTC.

The chain links TRBV11-2 to TRBJ1-2; possible D gene TRBD1, 5 bases. Trimming took off 2 bases at V and 9 bases at J, with 13 bases between the two ends. Germline loops: CDR1 SGHAT, CDR2 FQNNGV. The CDR3 is made up of 13 amino acids. DNA for the CDR3: TGTGCCAGCAGCTTAACAGACAGCTTCAGCTACACCTTC. Translation: CASSLTDSFSYTF.

This rearrangement joins TRBV27 to TRBJ1-1; D not resolved. CDR1 and CDR2 from the germline V gene are MNHEY and SMNVEV (reference sequence). Trimming pared 5 bases from V and 0 bases from J, leaving 10 bases between. CDR3 length equals 14 residues. The CDR3: CASSPSRVNTEAFF. The CDR3, as DNA: TGTGCCAGCAGTCCCTCCCGGGTGAACACTGAAGCTTTCTTT.

A few counts support this clone. V gene TRBV20-1 combines with J gene TRBJ2-3, with D possibly TRBD1 on 5 matching bases. Between the trimmed V and J ends, which lost 3 bases and 2 bases, there was a span of 15 bases. This CDR3 comprises 15 residues. In germline, CDR1 is DFQATT, CDR2 SNEGSKA (reference sequence). CDR3 region: CSASDLGQITDTQYF. CDR3 DNA sequence: TGCAGTGCTAGTGACCTTGGACAAATCACAGATACGCAGTATTTT.

The chain couples TRBV2 to TRBJ2-1; TRBD2 matches at 16 bases. CDR1 and CDR2 from the germline V gene are SNHLY and FYNNEI. After removal of 6 bases from V and 9 bases from J, the junction contained 8 bases not matched to a gene. The CDR3 runs 16 residues. CDR3 nucleotides: TGTGCCAGCAGGCCGGGGACTAGCGGGGGGGCCAGTGAGCAGTTCTTC. It translates to CASRPGTSGGASEQFF. Together with reference TRBV2 and TRBJ2-1, the CDR3 gives the full variable domain: EPEVTQTPSHQVTQMGQEVILRCVPISNHLYFYWYRQILGQKVEFLVSFYNNEISEKSEIFDDQFSVERPDGSNFTLKIRSTKLEDSAMYFCASRPGTSGGASEQFFGPGTRLTVL.

The CDR3 spells CSASMSYEQYF. The CDR3 DNA reads as TGCAGTGCTAGTATGTCCTACGAGCAGTACTTC. V is TRBV20-1 and J is TRBJ2-7; no reliable D call. The CDR3 is 11 residues long. Germline-derived CDR1 and CDR2 are DFQATT and SNEGSKA (reference sequence). Between the trimmed V and J ends, which lost 3 bases and 1 base, there was a span of 4 bases.

This clone appeared a single time. An end of the junction differs from the germline gene, which may be a read error. This sequence joins TRBV5-1 and TRBJ1-4; 8 bases line up with TRBD1. The CDR3 spans 14 residues. Germline CDR1 and CDR2: SGHRS and YFSETQ. The CDR3: CASSQDRVTQKLFF. Written as DNA, the CDR3 is TGCGCCAGCAGCCAGGACAGGGTCACCCAAAAGCTGTTTTTT.